This T cell receptor (beta chain) was profiled in a study of CD8+CD57+ T cells in acquired aplastic anemia. About the research overall: Yields of DNA that came from sorted CD4+ and CD8+ cells averaged about 2.9 ug.

Only one count was recorded for this clonotype. Its specificity is not known. This CDR3 has 14 amino acids. Germline V CDR1 and CDR2: SGHVS, FQNEAQ. V lost 6 bases, J lost 0 bases, and 1 base stayed unmatched. Patients included in sequencing had previously demonstrated CD8+CD57+ cell expansion by flow cytometry. The diagnosis in all patients was severe acquired aplastic anemia. Prior therapy had not been administered to any patient at the time of blood sampling. Study-wide results and limits: Overlap between patients and controls comprised almost 30 CD8+ CDR3 sequences.

The template used for profiling TCR beta VDJ and CDR3 was genomic DNA. Each CDR3 protein gets one entry after TCRdb re-called the reads with MiXCR. The table records about 170,000 distinct CDR3 sequences, 47% of them present only once. The sequence derives from a human donor with aplastic anemia. The sequencing input was sorted CD4+, CD8+, or CD8+CD57+ T cells (not recorded which) from PBMCs. The rearrangement joins TRBV7-8 to TRBJ2-3; 9 nucleotides align to TRBD1. The CDR3 reads CASRGTGSTDTQYF. The CDR3 DNA reads TGTGCCAGCAGGGGGACAGGGAGCACAGATACGCAGTATTTT.